What follows are 21 T cell receptor beta chains derived from one specimen sequenced in a study of CD8+ T cells in alopecia areata. Indicated treatment: oral pan-JAK inhibitor, 5-10 mg twice daily. RNA extraction and reverse transcription yielded cDNA as sequencing template. Measured with immunoSEQ multiplex PCR; TCRdb has only the in-frame clones, and not every one. The data contain hundreds of thousands of clones, 60% of them singletons. The sequenced sample was CD4+ T cells sorted from blood, obtained at week 52, from a patient treated with tofacitinib. The source is a human donor with alopecia areata.

This clone was detected a few times. The chain links TRBV19 to TRBJ2-7, with D possibly being TRBD1 or TRBD2 (5 bases each). The CDR3 runs to 13 residues. V was clipped by 10 bases and J by 0 bases, with 13 bases between them. Germline V gene data show CDR1 as LNHDA and CDR2 as SQIVND (reference sequence). CDR3 loop: CATKPGTSYEQYF. Written as DNA, the CDR3 is TGTGCCACTAAGCCGGGGACCTCCTACGAGCAGTACTTC.

This clone was picked up one time. The chain couples TRBV15 to TRBJ2-7, with a tentative D call TRBD1 (5 bases). CDR1 is LNHNV, CDR2 YYDKDF, per germline (reference sequence). The CDR3 is 12 amino acids. Trimming removed 6 bases from V and 4 bases from J, with 10 bases in between. DNA of the CDR3: TGTGCCACCAGTGTGGGGCTATACGAGCAGTACTTC. Translation: CATSVGLYEQYF.

This sequence joins TRBV7-3 and TRBJ1-1; D gene ambiguous. The CDR3 has 13 residues. The V gene's germline CDR1 is SGHTA and CDR2 FQGTGA. V dropped 5 bases and J dropped 0 bases, with 7 bases sitting between them. CDR3 DNA: TGTGCCAGCAGCCCAAGTCTGAACACTGAAGCTTTCTTT. Its translation is CASSPSLNTEAFF.

Comment on this clone: The same CDR3 can be traced to other DNA sequences in this sample. The rearrangement links TRBV7-9 to TRBJ2-3, with D unclear. Trimming shortened V by 1 base and J by 3 bases, and 5 bases separated the two germline ends. Per the germline V gene, CDR1 is SEHNR and CDR2 is FQNEAQ (reference sequence). The CDR3 has 13 amino acids. The CDR3 reads CASSLGGTDTQYF. CDR3 nucleotides: TGTGCCAGCAGCTTAGGGGGAACAGATACGCAGTATTTT.

The chain carries TRBV29-1 and TRBJ2-5, with a possible D match to TRBD1 (5 bases). The CDR3 has 12 amino acids. CDR1 and CDR2 (germline): SQVTM, ANQGSEA. Between the trimmed V and J ends, which lost 3 bases and 5 bases, there was a span of 10 bases. CDR3 nucleotides: TGCAGCGTTGACAGGGCTTCGGAGACCCAGTACTTC. This translates into CSVDRASETQYF.

The chain recombines TRBV4-2 with TRBJ1-2; D is unresolved. This CDR3 has 15 amino acids. The germline V and J ends were trimmed by 0 bases and 4 bases, with 12 bases remaining between them. Germline values: CDR1 LGHNA, CDR2 YNFKEQ. CDR3 in DNA: TGTGCCAGCAGCCAAGAACCGGAGGGCGGCTATGGCTACACCTTC. Translating gives CASSQEPEGGYGYTF.

This sequence joins TRBV27 and TRBJ1-6; 7 nucleotides match TRBD1. V lost 5 bases to trimming and J lost 7 bases; unmatched junction nucleotides: 14. The CDR3 sequence is 17 residues long. The germline CDR1 and CDR2 sequences are MNHEY and SMNVEV (reference sequence). CDR3 in amino acids: CASSTPLTRGRNSPLHF. The CDR3 DNA reads as TGTGCCAGCAGTACTCCCCTCACCAGGGGGAGGAATTCACCCCTCCACTTT.

This chain links TRBV29-1 with TRBJ2-1; D remains ambiguous. Germline CDR1 reads SQVTM; CDR2 reads ANQGSEA. The CDR3 runs to 12 residues. With 6 bases removed from V and 6 bases from J, the gap between germline ends came to 12 bases. CDR3 coding DNA: TGCAGCGTCGCTTGGAGATTCAATGAGCAGTTCTTC. It codes for CSVAWRFNEQFF.

This clone came up a few times. The CDR3 reads CASSETGTGENIQYF. The DNA of the CDR3 is TGTGCCAGCAGTGAGACCGGGACTGGAGAAAACATTCAGTACTTC. The rearrangement uses TRBV2 and TRBJ2-4; a weak D match, TRBD2 (6 bases). The germline V and J ends were trimmed by 3 bases and 5 bases, with 14 bases remaining between them. In germline, CDR1 is SNHLY, CDR2 FYNNEI. The CDR3 is 15 residues long. Supplemented by reference TRBV2 and TRBJ2-4, the full variable domain reads EPEVTQTPSHQVTQMGQEVILRCVPISNHLYFYWYRQILGQKVEFLVSFYNNEISEKSEIFDDQFSVERPDGSNFTLKIRSTKLEDSAMYFCASSETGTGENIQYFGAGTRLSVL.

The CDR3: CASSPTFHPTDTQYF. The CDR3 DNA sequence: TGTGCCAGCAGCCCAACTTTTCACCCCACAGATACGCAGTATTTT. The chain combines TRBV7-2 with TRBJ2-3; D gene uncertain. V lost 5 bases, J lost 2 bases, and 14 bases lay in between. Germline CDR1 reads SGHTA; CDR2 reads FQGNSA. This CDR3 has 15 amino acids.

The J gene is TRBJ1-3, the V gene TRBV29-1; a weak D match, TRBD1 (6 bases). Germline V gene lookup returns CDR1 SQVTM and CDR2 ANQGSEA. V was pared by 5 bases and J by 0 bases, with 17 bases between. The CDR3 length is 16 residues. CDR3 nucleotide sequence: TGCAGCGTTACACAGGGTTCAGCGAGCTCTGGAAACACCATATATTTT. Translated, it gives CSVTQGSASSGNTIYF.

The chain links TRBV7-9 to TRBJ2-7; D gene ambiguous. The germline gives CDR1 SEHNR, CDR2 FQNEAQ (reference sequence). Trimming removed 5 bases at V and 0 bases at J, with 8 bases between. The CDR3 totals 13 residues. This CDR3 reads CASSPKSSYEQYF. The CDR3 nucleotides are TGTGCCAGCAGCCCTAAAAGCTCCTACGAGCAGTACTTC.

The chain employs TRBV30 and TRBJ1-6, with 10 bases matching TRBD1. V was pared by 3 bases and J by 7 bases, with 0 bases of the junction left unmatched. Germline CDR1 GTSNPN, CDR2 SVGIG (reference sequence). The CDR3 extends over 13 amino acids. The CDR3 DNA reads as TGTGCCTGGAGGGGACAGGGGAATTCACCCCTCCACTTT. This sequence encodes CAWRGQGNSPLHF.

The sample holds a few counts of this clone. The gene calls are TRBV10-3 and TRBJ1-1; weak D call: TRBD1 (5 bases). V lost 4 bases, J lost 0 bases, and 6 bases lay in between. The CDR3 extends over 13 amino acids. Germline V gene sequence: CDR1 ENHRY, CDR2 SYGVKD. The CDR3 bases are TGTGCCATCAGTGCAGGGATGAACACTGAAGCTTTCTTT. It yields the protein CAISAGMNTEAFF.

This clone came up once. The chain couples TRBV6-6 to TRBJ2-3, with 9 bases aligning to TRBD2. Germline V lookup: CDR1 MNHNY, CDR2 SVGAGI (reference sequence). The CDR3 loop spans 14 amino acids. The V gene end was trimmed by 6 bases and the J gene end by 4 bases; junction bases not matched to a gene: 5. The CDR3 loop reads CASSLGGGADTQYF. In DNA form, the CDR3 reads TGTGCCAGCAGCCTGGGCGGGGGGGCAGATACGCAGTATTTT.

The chain uses TRBV30 and TRBJ2-7; perhaps TRBD2 as D (6 bases). Per the germline V gene, CDR1 is GTSNPN and CDR2 is SVGIG (reference sequence). CDR3 length: 15 residues. V was pared by 0 bases and J by 0 bases, with 12 bases between. DNA for the CDR3: TGTGCCTGGAGTGTCGGCGGACTAAGCTCCTACGAGCAGTACTTC. It specifies CAWSVGGLSSYEQYF.

This clone was seen only a few times. The J gene is TRBJ1-5, the V gene TRBV14; TRBD1 aligns across 7 bases. Looked up from germline, CDR1 is SGHDN and CDR2 is FVKESK. The CDR3 is 20 amino acids. Trimming cost V 4 bases and J 0 bases; bases outside gene matches: 18. The CDR3 sequence is CASSPANRDSQRDSNQPQHF. The CDR3 bases are TGTGCCAGCAGCCCAGCCAACCGGGACAGTCAACGCGATAGCAATCAGCCCCAGCATTTT.

The rearrangement links TRBV30 to TRBJ1-4, with TRBD1 matching over 7 bases. The CDR3 contains 13 residues. The V and J ends lost 2 bases and 13 bases, in that order; junction bases with no gene match: 10. The germline CDR1 and CDR2 sequences are GTSNPN and SVGIG (reference sequence). In DNA form, the CDR3 reads TGTGCCTGGAGTCAGAGACAGGGAGAGGGACTGTTTTTT. Amino acids: CAWSQRQGEGLFF.

This clone was detected only a few times. V usage is TRBV7-2 and J usage is TRBJ1-1; perhaps TRBD1 as D (5 bases). V was pared by 2 bases and J by 4 bases, with 11 bases between. The CDR3 covers 14 residues. CDR1 is SGHTA, CDR2 FQGNSA, per germline. The CDR3 DNA is TGTGCCAGCAGCTTACGACAGTCCCCCACTGAAGCTTTCTTT. As protein: CASSLRQSPTEAFF.

This chain links TRBV4-3 with TRBJ1-5, with D unclear. The CDR3 covers 13 residues. V lost 4 bases and J lost 4, with 8 bases in between. CDR1 is LGHNA and CDR2 is YSLEER in the germline V gene. The CDR3 coding sequence is TGCGCCAGCAGCCGACTAAAAAATCAGCCCCAGCATTTT. This gives the protein CASSRLKNQPQHF.

The chain carries TRBV4-1 and TRBJ2-7, with 11 bases matching TRBD1. The CDR3 runs 14 residues. The germline gives CDR1 MGHRA, CDR2 YSYEKL. The V gene end was trimmed by 4 bases and the J gene end by 3 bases; junction bases not matched to a gene: 2. Here the CDR3 DNA reads TGCGCCAGCAGCCTGGGACAGGGGGACTACGAGCAGTACTTC. Its protein is CASSLGQGDYEQYF.